The 30 T cell receptor beta chains given below trace back to one sample, sequenced in a study of human thymus T cells. The repertoire was sequenced with immunoSEQ multiplex PCR; TCRdb's copy has only in-frame clones and lacks some. The table shows roughly 54,000 clones, with roughly 94% occurring only once. The sample consisted of blood. Receptors were obtained from a boy younger than two with a congenital heart defect but otherwise immunologically healthy.

Worth noting for this clone: A junction boundary mismatches the germline segment, possibly from a read error. This sequence joins TRBV5-1 and TRBJ2-3; TRBD2 matches at 12 bases. Germline V gene data show CDR1 as SGHRS and CDR2 as YFSETQ. CDR3 length: 16 amino acids. The CDR3 DNA follows: TGCGCCAGCAGCTTGGGACTAGCGGGGGCCACACATACGCAGTATTTT. Its protein is CASSLGLAGATHTQYF.

In this sample, this clone turned up once. The chain is built from TRBV9 and TRBJ1-3, with D tentatively TRBD1 (5 bases). V was trimmed by 3 bases and J by 1 base, leaving 20 bases between them. Germline CDR1 is SGDLS and CDR2 is YYNGEE. The CDR3 sequence is 18 residues long. The DNA for the CDR3 is TGTGCCAGCAGCGCGGGACTTGAGAGGGGTTTATCTGGAAACACCATATATTTT. Translated: CASSAGLERGLSGNTIYF. Drawing the rest from reference TRBV9 and TRBJ1-3, the complete variable domain is DSGVTQTPKHLITATGQRVTLRCSPRSGDLSVYWYQQSLDQGLQFLIQYYNGEERAKGNILERFSAQQFPDLHSELNLSSLELGDSALYFCASSAGLERGLSGNTIYFGEGSWLTVV.

The genes are TRBV9 and TRBJ2-7; 10 positions match TRBD2. V shed 0 bases, J shed 2 bases, and the junction held 5 bases outside the gene matches. The CDR3 loop spans 16 amino acids. The germline V gene has CDR1 SGDLS and CDR2 YYNGEE. Here the CDR3 reads CASSVAGSGGPYEQYF. CDR3 sequence (DNA): TGTGCCAGCAGCGTAGCTGGTAGCGGGGGGCCCTACGAGCAGTACTTC.

V gene TRBV11-3 combines with J gene TRBJ1-6; D is undetermined. CDR1 and CDR2 from the germline V gene are SGHNT and YENEEA. Trimming shortened V by 0 bases and J by 10 bases, and 7 bases separated the two germline ends. CDR3 length: 13 amino acids. This CDR3 is CASSLDSESPLHF. The CDR3 nucleotides read TGTGCCAGCAGCTTAGACAGTGAATCACCCCTCCACTTT. Full variable domain (missing parts from reference TRBV11-3 and TRBJ1-6): EAGVVQSPRYKIIEKKQPVAFWCNPISGHNTLYWYLQNLGQGPELLIRYENEEAVDDSQLPKDRFSAERLKGVDSTLKIQPAELGDSAVYLCASSLDSESPLHFGNGTRLTVT.

The chain employs TRBV19 and TRBJ1-2; tentatively, D is TRBD1 (5 bases). The CDR3 is 13 amino acids. The V and J ends lost 5 bases and 6 bases respectively, with 13 bases between them. Germline CDR1 and CDR2: LNHDA and SQIVND (reference sequence). Here the CDR3 reads CASSPWGIDGYTF. The CDR3 DNA reads as TGTGCCAGTAGTCCTTGGGGGATAGATGGCTACACCTTC.

The rearrangement uses TRBV11-3 and TRBJ1-2, with 8 bases identical to TRBD1. The length of the CDR3 is 13 residues. V dropped 5 bases and J dropped 5; count of bases not matched to a gene: 4. Looked up from germline, CDR1 is SGHNT and CDR2 is YENEEA. CDR3 loop: CASSGRTGYGYTF. In DNA form, the CDR3 reads TGTGCCAGCAGCGGACGGACAGGGTATGGCTACACCTTC.

The rearrangement joins TRBV18 to TRBJ2-2; D remains ambiguous. The CDR3 contains 16 residues. V shed 2 bases and J shed 0 bases, with 10 bases lying between them. Germline CDR1 KGHSH, CDR2 LQKENI. Written as DNA, the CDR3 is TGTGCCAGCTCACCAATCGGCACTACGAACACCGGGGAGCTGTTTTTT. It is translated as CASSPIGTTNTGELFF. The full variable domain, with the rest looked up from reference TRBV18 and TRBJ2-2, is NAGVMQNPRHLVRRRGQEARLRCSPMKGHSHVYWYRQLPEEGLKFMVYLQKENIIDESGMPKERFSAEFPKEGPSILRIQQVVRGDSAAYFCASSPIGTTNTGELFFGEGSRLTVL.

J is TRBJ2-1 and V is TRBV18; 8 positions agree with TRBD2. V lost 9 bases and J lost 6; bases outside the gene matches: 10. The CDR3 is made up of 14 amino acids. Germline CDR1 and CDR2: KGHSH and LQKENI. The CDR3 DNA reads TGTGCCAGTCTGCCCGGGGGGGCCGTCAATGAGCAGTTCTTC. Encoded protein: CASLPGGAVNEQFF.

The chain couples TRBV5-4 to TRBJ2-7; D gene ambiguous. Germline V lookup: CDR1 SGHNT, CDR2 YYREEE (reference sequence). V was trimmed by 3 bases and J by 4 bases, leaving 20 bases between them. The CDR3 consists of 16 residues. Written as DNA, the CDR3 is TGTGCCAGCAGCTCCCCGTCTCTTGACGGCGCTTACGAGCAGTACTTC. Translation: CASSSPSLDGAYEQYF.

The chain uses TRBV21-1 and TRBJ2-7; the table's D call TRBD2 went unverified against the DNA. TRBV21-1 corresponds to a pseudogene. The CDR3 contains 18 residues. CDR3 amino acids: CASSKGPGLQNVTYEQYF. For the CDR3, the DNA is TGTGCCAGCAGCAAAGGTCCGGGACTCCAAAACGTCACCTACGAGCAGTACTTC.

The chain links TRBV28 to TRBJ2-7, with no clear D. Trimming took off 3 bases at V and 7 bases at J, with 10 bases between the two ends. The CDR3 is 12 residues long. Germline CDR1 reads MDHEN; CDR2 reads SYDVKM. The CDR3 sequence: CASSLLMREQYF. The CDR3, as DNA: TGTGCCAGCAGTTTGCTGATGAGGGAGCAGTACTTC.

The rearrangement links TRBV9 to TRBJ2-2; TRBD1 matches 7 bases. The CDR3 loop spans 15 amino acids. With V trimmed by 0 bases and J by 4 bases, 3 bases remained unmatched. CDR1 is SGDLS and CDR2 is YYNGEE in the germline V gene. As DNA, the CDR3 is TGTGCCAGCAGCGTAGAGGGGGCTAGCACCGGGGAGCTGTTTTTT. This encodes CASSVEGASTGELFF. Full variable domain (rest looked up from reference TRBV9 and TRBJ2-2): DSGVTQTPKHLITATGQRVTLRCSPRSGDLSVYWYQQSLDQGLQFLIQYYNGEERAKGNILERFSAQQFPDLHSELNLSSLELGDSALYFCASSVEGASTGELFFGEGSRLTVL.

V gene TRBV11-2 combines with J gene TRBJ1-2, with TRBD1 identical over 7 bases. Germline CDR1 is SGHAT and CDR2 is FQNNGV. Trimming removed 6 bases from V and 4 bases from J; junction bases left unmatched: 11. This CDR3 comprises 15 residues. Here the CDR3 DNA reads TGTGCCAGCAGTTACCGATTGGGGACAGTCTATGGCTACACCTTC. This gives the protein CASSYRLGTVYGYTF.

The J gene is TRBJ1-1, the V gene TRBV18; no clear D gene. V was pared by 3 bases and J by 0 bases, with 5 bases between. Germline V gene data show CDR1 as KGHSH and CDR2 as LQKENI. The CDR3 spans 13 residues. CDR3 DNA: TGTGCCAGCTCACCGAAGATGAACACTGAAGCTTTCTTT. Residues: CASSPKMNTEAFF. The whole variable domain, filled in from reference TRBV18 and TRBJ1-1, reads NAGVMQNPRHLVRRRGQEARLRCSPMKGHSHVYWYRQLPEEGLKFMVYLQKENIIDESGMPKERFSAEFPKEGPSILRIQQVVRGDSAAYFCASSPKMNTEAFFGQGTRLTVV.

The chain has TRBV5-1 and TRBJ2-3, with 8 bases identical to TRBD2. The germline gives CDR1 SGHRS, CDR2 YFSETQ. This CDR3 spans 15 amino acids. With V trimmed by 2 bases and J by 0 bases, 2 bases remained unmatched. CDR3 sequence reads: CASSFGTSSTDTQYF. Written as DNA, the CDR3 is TGCGCCAGCAGCTTCGGGACTAGTAGCACAGATACGCAGTATTTT.

V is TRBV28 and J is TRBJ2-1; the match to TRBD1 covers 7 bases. From germline, CDR1 is MDHEN and CDR2 SYDVKM. After removal of 1 base from V and 5 bases from J, the junction contained 5 bases not matched to a gene. This CDR3 spans 15 amino acids. Here the CDR3 reads CASSLLDRWDNEQFF. CDR3 in DNA: TGTGCCAGCAGTTTATTGGACAGGTGGGACAATGAGCAGTTCTTC. The whole variable domain, remainder taken from reference TRBV28 and TRBJ2-1, is DVKVTQSSRYLVKRTGEKVFLECVQDMDHENMFWYRQDPGLGLRLIYFSYDVKMKEKGDIPEGYSVSREKKERFSLILESASTNQTSMYLCASSLLDRWDNEQFFGPGTRLTVL.

The V and J genes are TRBV9 and TRBJ2-1, with a tentative D call TRBD1 (6 bases). CDR1 and CDR2 (germline): SGDLS, YYNGEE. Trimming took 2 bases from V and 0 from J, leaving 12 bases between them. The CDR3 loop spans 16 amino acids. CDR3 DNA sequence: TGTGCCAGCAGCGTCGAGGGGGTGAGCTCCTACAATGAGCAGTTCTTC. This gives the protein CASSVEGVSSYNEQFF.

The gene calls are TRBV5-1 and TRBJ1-5, with D possibly matching TRBD1 (5 bases). The CDR3 totals 13 residues. V was trimmed by 0 bases and J by 5 bases, leaving 6 bases between them. Germline loops: CDR1 SGHRS, CDR2 YFSETQ. The CDR3 loop reads CASSLDRYQPQHF. DNA for the CDR3: TGCGCCAGCAGCTTGGACAGGTATCAGCCCCAGCATTTT.

CDR3 bases: TGCGCCACCCCCCCGTTAAACCAAGAGACCCAGTACTTC. Its protein product is CATPPLNQETQYF. The gene calls are TRBV10-1 and TRBJ2-5, with D unclear. This CDR3 has 13 residues. CDR1 is WNHNN, CDR2 SYGVQD, per germline (reference sequence). Trimming took 10 bases from V and 0 from J, leaving 12 bases between them.

The CDR3: CASSKGQFQYNEQFF. DNA for the CDR3: TGCGCCAGCAGCAAGGGACAGTTTCAATACAATGAGCAGTTCTTC. V is TRBV5-1 and J is TRBJ2-1; 7 nucleotides align to TRBD1. Trimming removed 4 bases from V and 4 bases from J; junction bases left unmatched: 8. Germline V gene lookup returns CDR1 SGHRS and CDR2 YFSETQ. The CDR3 is 15 residues long.

V usage is TRBV6-5 and J usage is TRBJ1-2; D unresolved. The V gene lost 6 bases and the J gene lost 10 bases, with 18 bases spanning the gap. Germline CDR1 reads MNHEY; CDR2 reads SVGAGI. This CDR3 comprises 13 residues. CDR3 sequence: CASRPGPEADYTF. CDR3 nucleotide sequence: TGTGCCAGCAGACCCGGGCCGGAAGCAGACTACACCTTC.

The chain is built from TRBV2 and TRBJ2-1; 7 positions match TRBD2. Germline CDR1 SNHLY, CDR2 FYNNEI. V was clipped by 5 bases and J by 0 bases; unmatched bases: 1. This CDR3 comprises 14 residues. The CDR3 DNA reads as TGTGCCAGCAGTCGGACTAGCTCCTACAATGAGCAGTTCTTC. Its translation is CASSRTSSYNEQFF.

The chain recombines TRBV4-2 with TRBJ2-4; a possible D gene is TRBD2 (6 bases). The V gene's germline CDR1 is LGHNA and CDR2 YNFKEQ. V was cut by 0 bases and J by 0 bases, with 27 bases left in between. This CDR3 contains 22 residues. CDR3 sequence: CASSQDLSLRAGPILAKNIQYF. The CDR3 bases are TGTGCCAGCAGCCAAGACCTCAGTCTTCGCGCGGGGCCTATTCTAGCCAAAAACATTCAGTACTTC.

V is TRBV4-1 and J is TRBJ1-5; tentatively, D is TRBD1 (5 bases). The length of the CDR3 is 15 residues. With 0 bases removed from V and 5 bases from J, the gap between germline ends came to 11 bases. CDR1 is MGHRA and CDR2 is YSYEKL in the germline V gene. CDR3 sequence: CASSQDPGRDQPQHF. CDR3 DNA: TGCGCCAGCAGCCAAGATCCGGGACGGGATCAGCCCCAGCATTTT.

The rearrangement links TRBV6-6 to TRBJ2-7, with D maybe TRBD2 (5 bases). The CDR3 contains 12 residues. Trimming took 8 bases from V and 0 from J, leaving 8 bases between them. Germline CDR1 MNHNY, CDR2 SVGAGI (reference sequence). Written as DNA, the CDR3 is TGTGCCAGCCGCCGGGACTCCTACGAGCAGTACTTC. Protein sequence: CASRRDSYEQYF.

The chain recombines TRBV27 with TRBJ2-7; 10 bases match TRBD1. Germline trimming cut 3 bases from V and 6 bases from J; bases unmatched to any gene: 5. Germline CDR1 and CDR2: MNHEY and SMNVEV (reference sequence). There are 14 residues in the CDR3. The CDR3, as DNA: TGTGCCAGCAGTTTTTGGGGACAGGGGCCCGAGCAGTACTTC. Translating it yields CASSFWGQGPEQYF.

J is TRBJ2-3 and V is TRBV6-1; the D is unclear. The CDR3 runs 14 residues. Germline CDR1 is MNHNS and CDR2 is SASEGT. Trimming cost V 0 bases and J 3 bases, with 7 bases left between them. The CDR3 nucleotides read TGTGCCAGCAGTGAAGCGGGGAATACAGATACGCAGTATTTT. Protein sequence: CASSEAGNTDTQYF.

The rearrangement joins TRBV6-5 to TRBJ2-3, with a tentative D call TRBD2 (6 bases). The germline V gene has CDR1 MNHEY and CDR2 SVGAGI. The CDR3 contains 14 residues. Deletions cut 2 bases from V and 4 bases from J, with 10 bases between. The CDR3 region is CASSYGGSADTQYF. CDR3 coding DNA: TGTGCCAGCAGTTACGGGGGGAGTGCAGATACGCAGTATTTT.

V and J are TRBV5-1 and TRBJ2-3; 8 bases fit TRBD1. Trimming removed 3 bases from V and 6 bases from J; junction bases left unmatched: 9. In germline, CDR1 is SGHRS, CDR2 YFSETQ. CDR3 length: 15 amino acids. The CDR3 spells CASSSVQGAVDTQYF. Written as DNA, the CDR3 is TGCGCCAGCAGCTCAGTTCAGGGGGCCGTTGATACGCAGTATTTT.

CDR3 protein: CASSSWTSGFDTQYF. The CDR3 region has the DNA TGTGCCAGCAGCTCGTGGACTAGCGGGTTTGATACGCAGTATTTT. This chain connects TRBV11-3 to TRBJ2-3; TRBD2 aligns across 11 bases. This CDR3 region has 15 residues. V dropped 4 bases and J dropped 6; count of bases not matched to a gene: 6. CDR1 and CDR2 (germline): SGHNT, YENEEA.